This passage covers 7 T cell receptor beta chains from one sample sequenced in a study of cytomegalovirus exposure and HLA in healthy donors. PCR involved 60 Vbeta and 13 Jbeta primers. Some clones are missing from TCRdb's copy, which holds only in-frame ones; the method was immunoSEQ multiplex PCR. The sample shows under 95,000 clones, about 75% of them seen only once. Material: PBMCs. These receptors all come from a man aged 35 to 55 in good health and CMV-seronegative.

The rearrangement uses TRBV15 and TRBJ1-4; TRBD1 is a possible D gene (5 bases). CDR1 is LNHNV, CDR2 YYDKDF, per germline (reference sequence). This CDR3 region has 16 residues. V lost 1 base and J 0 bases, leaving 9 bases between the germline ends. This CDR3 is CATSRAGDSTNEKLFF. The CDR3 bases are TGTGCCACCAGCAGAGCGGGGGACTCAACTAATGAAAAACTGTTTTTT. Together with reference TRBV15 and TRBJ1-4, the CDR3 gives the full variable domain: DAMVIQNPRYQVTQFGKPVTLSCSQTLNHNVMYWYQQKSSQAPKLLFHYYDKDFNNEADTPDNFQSRRPNTSFCFLDIRSPGLGDTAMYLCATSRAGDSTNEKLFFGSGTQLSVL.

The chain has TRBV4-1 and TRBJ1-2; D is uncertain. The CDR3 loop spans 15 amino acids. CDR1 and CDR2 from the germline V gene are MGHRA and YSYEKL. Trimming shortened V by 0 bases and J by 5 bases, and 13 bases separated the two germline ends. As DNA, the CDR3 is TGCGCCAGCAGCCAAGATGGAGGGCCAGCTTATGGCTACACCTTC. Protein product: CASSQDGGPAYGYTF.

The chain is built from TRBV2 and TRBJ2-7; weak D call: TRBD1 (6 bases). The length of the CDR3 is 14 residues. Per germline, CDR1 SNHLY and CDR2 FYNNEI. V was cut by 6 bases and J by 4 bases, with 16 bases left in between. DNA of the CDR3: TGTGCCAGCAGAGGCCCCGGGACAAAATACGAGCAGTACTTC. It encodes CASRGPGTKYEQYF.

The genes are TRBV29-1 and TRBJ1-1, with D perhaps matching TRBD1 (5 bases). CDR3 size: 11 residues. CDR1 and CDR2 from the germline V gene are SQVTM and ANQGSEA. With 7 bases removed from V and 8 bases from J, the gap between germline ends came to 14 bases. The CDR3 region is CSALGLVEAFF. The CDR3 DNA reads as TGCAGCGCCCTGGGACTTGTCGAAGCTTTCTTT.

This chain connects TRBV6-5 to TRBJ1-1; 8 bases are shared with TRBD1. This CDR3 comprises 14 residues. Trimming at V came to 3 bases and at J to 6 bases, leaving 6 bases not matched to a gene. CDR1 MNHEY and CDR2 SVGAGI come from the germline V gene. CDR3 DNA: TGTGCCAGCAGTTATGGGACAGGTCTGGCTGAAGCTTTCTTT. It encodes CASSYGTGLAEAFF.

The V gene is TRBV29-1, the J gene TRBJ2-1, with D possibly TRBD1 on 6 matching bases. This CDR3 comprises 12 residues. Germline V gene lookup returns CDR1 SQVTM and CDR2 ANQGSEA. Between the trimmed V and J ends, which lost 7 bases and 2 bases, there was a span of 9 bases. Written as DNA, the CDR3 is TGCAGCGGTGGGACACCCTACAATGAGCAGTTCTTC. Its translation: CSGGTPYNEQFF.

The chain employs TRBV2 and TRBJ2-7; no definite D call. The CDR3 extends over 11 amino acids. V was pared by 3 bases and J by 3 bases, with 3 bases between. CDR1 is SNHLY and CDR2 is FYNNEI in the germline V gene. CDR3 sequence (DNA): TGTGCCAGCAGTGACAGCTACGAGCAGTACTTC. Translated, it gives CASSDSYEQYF.